The clone carrying this TCR beta chain was detected only a few times. Its antigen is still unknown. This entry is derived from a study of blood T cells in healthy people across ages. The second PCR ran about 6 to 12 cycles with a sample-barcoded 5' primer and J-beta primers. Every sample gave at least 2.5 million paired-end reads containing CDR3. MiXCR, applied by TCRdb to the 5' RACE reads, yields one record per CDR3 protein. Among fewer than 900,000 distinct CDR3 sequences listed, 45% to 50% were seen once. The study's findings and limits: Significant beta diversity loss was already apparent by age approximately 40, declining roughly linearly.

Donor samples were obtained from healthy Caucasian individuals from Russia, aged about 6 to 95. The CDR3 loop spans 15 amino acids. Trimming removed 7 bases at V and 4 bases at J, with 20 bases between. In germline, CDR1 is DFQATT, CDR2 SNEGSKA (reference sequence). The chain employs TRBV20-1 and TRBJ2-1; no clear D gene. What was sequenced was blood. The sequence was obtained from a woman aged 60-70 years in good health. The CDR3 bases are TGCAGTGGTCCTTGGGCACCCTCCGAATACAATGAGCAGTTCTTC. It is translated as CSGPWAPSEYNEQFF.